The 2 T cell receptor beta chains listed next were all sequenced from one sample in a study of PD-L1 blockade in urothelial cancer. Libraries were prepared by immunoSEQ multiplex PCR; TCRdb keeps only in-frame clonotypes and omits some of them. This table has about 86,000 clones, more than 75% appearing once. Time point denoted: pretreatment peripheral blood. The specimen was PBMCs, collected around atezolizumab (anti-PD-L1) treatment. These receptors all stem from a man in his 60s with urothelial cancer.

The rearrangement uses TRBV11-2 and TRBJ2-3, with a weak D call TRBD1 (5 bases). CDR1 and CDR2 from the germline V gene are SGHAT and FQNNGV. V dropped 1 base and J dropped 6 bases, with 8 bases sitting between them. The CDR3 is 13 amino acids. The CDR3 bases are TGTGCCAGCAGCTTAGGCCACAGGGATACGCAGTATTTT. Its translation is CASSLGHRDTQYF.

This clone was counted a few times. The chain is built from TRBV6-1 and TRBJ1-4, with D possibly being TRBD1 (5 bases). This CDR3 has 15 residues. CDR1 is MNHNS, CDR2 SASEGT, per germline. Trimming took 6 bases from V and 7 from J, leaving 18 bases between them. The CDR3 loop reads CASRPIMGGSEKLFF. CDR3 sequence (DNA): TGTGCCAGCAGGCCCATCATGGGGGGGAGTGAAAAACTGTTTTTT.